This T cell receptor (beta chain) was identified during a study of shared T cell receptors in the human thymus (dated by TCRdb to the early 2020s). Regarding the research as a whole: The study examined how self-reactive, shared T-cell receptor alpha chains are generated in the human thymus.

The CDR3 covers 16 residues, taking in both the cysteine and the phenylalanine. The entry retains the CDR3 DNA only, 48 bases that are in frame from base 1. For CDR1 and CDR2, the germline V gene (reference sequence) lists MNHEY and SMNVEV. V is cut by 7 bases and J by 3 bases, and the space between the germline ends is 18 bases. To prepare the library, the immunoSEQ multiplex PCR assay was applied. Drawn from immuneACCESS, this table holds only the in-frame rearrangements with V and J called that TCRdb kept. Clones are partly lost; checked studies trace under half to an unresolved V gene and leave the rest unexplained. This sample comprises hundreds of thousands of clones, over 75% of them detected only once. Of the sample, 0.008% to 0.011% falls within the top ten clones. Notes on this clone: The specificity of this receptor is unknown. It has no much larger one-base neighbor in the sample; base qualities were not kept.

These data were also filed under a second study, of human thymus T cells. As the second study states: The donors were immunologically healthy infants in Finland who had open corrective cardiac surgery for congenital heart defects. Thymus tissue was obtained as surgical resects removed during corrective cardiac surgery. Usage of V and J gene segments appeared to be biased in both the thymic and the peripheral blood repertoires. Highly overlapping thymic TCR repertoires among unrelated individuals were reported in the related research. The study used fewer than ten infant thymus samples plus four related peripheral blood samples to characterize TCR alpha and beta repertoires. The infant donors were roughly 6 to 244 days old, and the cohort included several males and a couple of females. Thymocytes were freed from the tissue by mechanical means and kept at -70 degrees C as pellets of roughly 9-30 million cells. Genomic DNA was extracted from frozen cell pellets with a QIAsymphony instrument. The immunoSEQ multiplex PCR assay was used to amplify the TCRB and TCRAD loci from a standardized quantity of quality-controlled genomic DNA. Amplicons spanned the V(D)J region at a length sufficient to cover the CDR3 and identify V and J genes. Amplicon sequencing was performed on an Illumina platform through the commercial immunoSEQ service. Primer bias and sequencing errors were corrected as previously described, and TCRAD and TCRB were defined on the basis of the IMGT database. The repertoires were analysed using immunoSEQ Analyzer 3.0 and VDJTools for basic statistics, V/J segment usage, diversity estimates, rarefaction and pairwise overlap. Chao1, ChaoE, Efron-Thisted, Shannon and inverse Simpson indices were used to estimate diversity, which was also estimated on datasets down-sampled to the smallest sample. Repertoire overlap was assessed by strict matching of CDR3 nucleotide sequence, V gene and J gene, and clustering was done by Jaccard-based multidimensional scaling. On average, approximately 860,000 unique TCRB clonotypes were obtained from thymus samples, compared with roughly 89,000 from blood samples.

The sequence came from a boy younger than two with a congenital heart defect. Donor details come from another sample of the same person, matched by shared clones. Sequencing used thymocytes. The rearranged segments are TRBV27 and TRBJ2-2; TRBD2 is a weak D gene call, 5 bases matching. The CDR3: CASTKRGPGYTGELFF. DNA sequence: TGTGCCAGCACCAAACGCGGGCCGGGGTACACCGGGGAGCTGTTTTTT.